The present entry profiles one T cell receptor (beta chain) with its context. Its antigen remains unknown. The same CDR3 arises from other DNA sequences in this sample as well. CDR1 and CDR2 (germline): SGHTA, FQGTGA. The CDR3 covers 15 residues. The V gene lost 5 bases and the J gene lost 0 bases, with 10 bases spanning the gap. The data belong to a study of beta chain features in type 1 diabetes. Study-wide results and limits: High-TCR-expressing cells could be over-represented by cDNA sequencing. For Type 1 diabetes patients, all four CD4+ subsets carried TCRB CDR3s that were moderately but significantly shorter.

Isolated RNA was reverse transcribed in full, so expressed TCRB transcripts were sequenced. The method was immunoSEQ multiplex PCR; TCRdb's version includes in-frame clones alone and lacks a portion of them. The table shows 45,000 to 65,000 clones, with roughly 52% occurring only once. The clonotype originates from a woman in her forties with type 1 diabetes. The sequenced sample consisted of Tregs from blood. The chain is built from TRBV7-3 and TRBJ2-2; TRBD1 might be the D (6 bases). The CDR3 bases are TGTGCCAGCAGCCCGGGACACTCGAACACCGGGGAGCTGTTTTTT. Translation gives CASSPGHSNTGELFF.